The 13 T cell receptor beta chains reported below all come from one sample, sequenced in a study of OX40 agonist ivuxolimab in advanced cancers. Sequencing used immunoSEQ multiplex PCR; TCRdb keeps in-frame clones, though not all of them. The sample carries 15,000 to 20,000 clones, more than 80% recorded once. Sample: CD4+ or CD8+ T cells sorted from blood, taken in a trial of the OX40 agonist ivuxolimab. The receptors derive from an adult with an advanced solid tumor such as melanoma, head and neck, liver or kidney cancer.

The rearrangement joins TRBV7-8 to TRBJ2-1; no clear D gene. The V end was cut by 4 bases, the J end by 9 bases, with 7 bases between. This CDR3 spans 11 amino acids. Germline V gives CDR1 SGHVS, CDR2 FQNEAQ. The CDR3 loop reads CASSSWGEQFF. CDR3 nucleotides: TGTGCCAGCAGCTCGTGGGGTGAGCAGTTCTTC.

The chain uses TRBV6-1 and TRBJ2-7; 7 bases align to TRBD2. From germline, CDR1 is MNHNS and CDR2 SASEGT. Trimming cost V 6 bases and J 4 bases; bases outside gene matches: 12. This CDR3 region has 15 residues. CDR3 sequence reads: CASSGLGLILYEQYF. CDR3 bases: TGTGCCAGCAGCGGACTAGGTTTGATTTTGTACGAGCAGTACTTC.

In DNA form, the CDR3 reads TGTGCCAGCAGCTTCCCCGGTGATACGCAGTATTTT. It yields the protein CASSFPGDTQYF. The chain links TRBV5-6 to TRBJ2-3; D gene uncertain. This CDR3 comprises 12 residues. Trimming stripped 2 bases from V and 6 bases from J, with 7 bases between. Per the germline V gene, CDR1 is SGHDT and CDR2 is YYEEEE.

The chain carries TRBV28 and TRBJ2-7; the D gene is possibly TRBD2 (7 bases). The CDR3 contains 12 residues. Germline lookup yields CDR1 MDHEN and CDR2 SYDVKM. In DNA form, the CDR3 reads TGTGCCAGCAGTCCACGCGGGGGCACCATCGCAGTC. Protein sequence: CASSPRGGTIAV.

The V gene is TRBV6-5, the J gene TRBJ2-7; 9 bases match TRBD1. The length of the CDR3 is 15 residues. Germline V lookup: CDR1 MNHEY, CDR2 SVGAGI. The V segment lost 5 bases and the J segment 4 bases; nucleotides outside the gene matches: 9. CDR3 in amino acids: CASSRPGQGGYEQYF. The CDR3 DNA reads TGTGCCAGCAGTAGGCCGGGACAGGGAGGGTACGAGCAGTACTTC.

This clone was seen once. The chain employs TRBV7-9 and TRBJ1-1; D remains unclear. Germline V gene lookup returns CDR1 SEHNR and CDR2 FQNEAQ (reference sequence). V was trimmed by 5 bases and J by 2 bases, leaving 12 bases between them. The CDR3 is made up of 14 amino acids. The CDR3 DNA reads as TGTGCCAGCAGCCCCCGGGTCAGCAACACTGAAGCTTTCTTT. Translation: CASSPRVSNTEAFF.

CDR3 nucleotide sequence: TGCGCCAGCAGCTCGGAAGGGACTCCCCGTGGAAACACCATATATTTT. Its translation is CASSSEGTPRGNTIYF. The chain joins TRBV5-1 to TRBJ1-3; a possible D gene is TRBD1 (5 bases). V shed 3 bases and J shed 3 bases, with 16 bases lying between them. The CDR3 contains 16 residues. Germline lookup yields CDR1 SGHRS and CDR2 YFSETQ.

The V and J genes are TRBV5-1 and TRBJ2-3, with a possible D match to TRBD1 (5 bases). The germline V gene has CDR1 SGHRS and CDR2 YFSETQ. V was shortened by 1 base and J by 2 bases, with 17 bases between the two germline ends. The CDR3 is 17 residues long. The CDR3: CASSLRGSGISTDTQYF. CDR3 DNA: TGCGCCAGCAGCTTGAGGGGTTCGGGCATTTCCACAGATACGCAGTATTTT.

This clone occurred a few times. CDR3 in amino acids: CASSSRQAPDTQYF. The CDR3 region has the DNA TGTGCCAGCAGCTCCCGACAGGCCCCAGATACGCAGTATTTT. The chain joins TRBV11-3 to TRBJ2-3; D perhaps matches TRBD1 (6 bases). The CDR3 consists of 14 residues. Between the trimmed V and J ends, which lost 4 bases and 4 bases, there was a span of 12 bases. CDR1 is SGHNT and CDR2 is YENEEA in the germline V gene.

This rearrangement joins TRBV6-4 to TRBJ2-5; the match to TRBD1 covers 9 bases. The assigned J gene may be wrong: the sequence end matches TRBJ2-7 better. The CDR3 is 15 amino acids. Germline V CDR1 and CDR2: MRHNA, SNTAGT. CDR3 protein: CASSEQGQGVGEQYF. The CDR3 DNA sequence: TGTGCCAGCAGTGAGCAGGGACAGGGTGTTGGCGAGCAGTACTTC.

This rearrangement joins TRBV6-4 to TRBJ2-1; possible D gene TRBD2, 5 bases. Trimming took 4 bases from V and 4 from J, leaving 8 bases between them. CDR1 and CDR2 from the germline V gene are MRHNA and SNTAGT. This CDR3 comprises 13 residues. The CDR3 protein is CASSAGKYNEQFF. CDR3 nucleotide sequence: TGTGCCAGCAGTGCGGGGAAGTACAATGAGCAGTTCTTC.

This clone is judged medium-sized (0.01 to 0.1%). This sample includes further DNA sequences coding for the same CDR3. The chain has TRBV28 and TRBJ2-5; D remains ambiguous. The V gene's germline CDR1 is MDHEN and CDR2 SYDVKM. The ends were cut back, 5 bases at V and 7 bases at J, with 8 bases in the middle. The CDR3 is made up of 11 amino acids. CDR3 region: CASSLGGTQYF. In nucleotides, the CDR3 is TGTGCCAGCAGTCTCGGCGGGACCCAGTACTTC.

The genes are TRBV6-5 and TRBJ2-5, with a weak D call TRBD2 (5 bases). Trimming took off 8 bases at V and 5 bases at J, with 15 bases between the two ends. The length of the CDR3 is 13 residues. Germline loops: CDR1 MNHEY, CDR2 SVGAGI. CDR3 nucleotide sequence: TGTGCCAGCGGGCGAAGCGGATGGGAGACCCAGTACTTC. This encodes CASGRSGWETQYF.